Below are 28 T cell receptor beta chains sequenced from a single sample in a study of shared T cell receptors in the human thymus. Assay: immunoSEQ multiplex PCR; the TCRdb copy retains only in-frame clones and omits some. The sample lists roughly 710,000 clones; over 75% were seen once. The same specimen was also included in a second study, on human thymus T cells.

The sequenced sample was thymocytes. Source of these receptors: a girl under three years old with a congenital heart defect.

The CDR3 spells CASSTTGQGTYNEQFF. The CDR3 DNA reads TGTGCCAGCAGCACAACGGGACAGGGAACCTACAATGAGCAGTTCTTC. This sequence joins TRBV28 and TRBJ2-1, with 9 bases matching TRBD1. The CDR3 spans 16 residues. Trimming removed 6 bases from V and 2 bases from J; junction bases left unmatched: 8. Germline CDR1 MDHEN, CDR2 SYDVKM.

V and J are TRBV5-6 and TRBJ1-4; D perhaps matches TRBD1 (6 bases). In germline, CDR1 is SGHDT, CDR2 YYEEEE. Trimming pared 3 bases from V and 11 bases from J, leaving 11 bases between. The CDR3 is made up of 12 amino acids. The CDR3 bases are TGTGCCAGCAGCTGGGACACGGGGAAACTGTTTTTT. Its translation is CASSWDTGKLFF.

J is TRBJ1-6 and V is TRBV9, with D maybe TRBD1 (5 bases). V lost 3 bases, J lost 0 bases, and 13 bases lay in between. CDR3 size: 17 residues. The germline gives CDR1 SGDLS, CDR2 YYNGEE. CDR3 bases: TGTGCCAGCAGCGAGGGACTACGGAGCTCCTATAATTCACCCCTCCACTTT. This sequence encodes CASSEGLRSSYNSPLHF.

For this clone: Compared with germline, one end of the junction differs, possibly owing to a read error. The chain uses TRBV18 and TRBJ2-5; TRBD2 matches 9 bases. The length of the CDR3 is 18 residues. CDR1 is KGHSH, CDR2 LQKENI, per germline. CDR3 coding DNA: TGTGCCAGCTCCCCACAACTGGAAGCGGGGGGCCTACAAGAGACCCAGTACTTC. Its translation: CASSPQLEAGGLQETQYF.

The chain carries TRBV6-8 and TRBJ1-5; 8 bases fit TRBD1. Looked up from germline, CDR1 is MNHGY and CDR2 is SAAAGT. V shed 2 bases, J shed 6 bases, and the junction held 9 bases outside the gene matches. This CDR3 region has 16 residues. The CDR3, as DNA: TGTGCCAGCAGTTACGGTGACAGGGGAGTGACTCAGCCCCAGCATTTT. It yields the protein CASSYGDRGVTQPQHF.

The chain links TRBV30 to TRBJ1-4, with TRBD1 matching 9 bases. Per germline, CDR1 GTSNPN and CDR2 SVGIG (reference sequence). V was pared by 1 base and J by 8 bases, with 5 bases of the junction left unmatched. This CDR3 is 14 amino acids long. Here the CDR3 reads CAWSEQGACEKLFF. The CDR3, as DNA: TGTGCCTGGAGTGAACAGGGGGCGTGCGAAAAACTGTTTTTT.

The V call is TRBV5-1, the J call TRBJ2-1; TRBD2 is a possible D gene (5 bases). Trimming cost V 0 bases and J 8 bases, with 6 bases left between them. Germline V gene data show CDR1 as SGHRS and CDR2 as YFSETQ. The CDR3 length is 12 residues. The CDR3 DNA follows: TGCGCCAGCAGCTTGGTCGGGGATGAGCAGTTCTTC. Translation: CASSLVGDEQFF.

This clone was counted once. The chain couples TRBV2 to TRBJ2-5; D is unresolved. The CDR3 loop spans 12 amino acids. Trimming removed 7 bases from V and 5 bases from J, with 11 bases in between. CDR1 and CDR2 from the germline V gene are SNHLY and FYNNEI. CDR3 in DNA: TGTGCCAGCAATCGCGCGTCGGAGACCCAGTACTTC. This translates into CASNRASETQYF. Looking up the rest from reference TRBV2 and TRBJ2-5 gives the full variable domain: EPEVTQTPSHQVTQMGQEVILRCVPISNHLYFYWYRQILGQKVEFLVSFYNNEISEKSEIFDDQFSVERPDGSNFTLKIRSTKLEDSAMYFCASNRASETQYFGPGTRLLVL.

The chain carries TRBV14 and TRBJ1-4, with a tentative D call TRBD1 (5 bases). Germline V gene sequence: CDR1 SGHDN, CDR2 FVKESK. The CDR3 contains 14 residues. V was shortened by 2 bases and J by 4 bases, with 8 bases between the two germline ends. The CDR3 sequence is CASSQRRDNEKLFF. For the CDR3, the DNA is TGTGCCAGCAGCCAACGCAGGGATAATGAAAAACTGTTTTTT.

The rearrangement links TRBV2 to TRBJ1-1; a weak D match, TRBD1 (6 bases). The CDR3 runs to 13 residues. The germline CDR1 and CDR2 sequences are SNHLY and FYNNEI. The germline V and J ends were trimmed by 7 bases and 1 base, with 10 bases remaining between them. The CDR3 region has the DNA TGTGCCAGCAAGCAGGGGAAGAACACTGAAGCTTTCTTT. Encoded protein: CASKQGKNTEAFF. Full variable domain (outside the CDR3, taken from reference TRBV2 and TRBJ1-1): EPEVTQTPSHQVTQMGQEVILRCVPISNHLYFYWYRQILGQKVEFLVSFYNNEISEKSEIFDDQFSVERPDGSNFTLKIRSTKLEDSAMYFCASKQGKNTEAFFGQGTRLTVV.

The CDR3, as DNA: TGCAGCGTTTTTATGAGGATAGCCTTCACAGATACGCAGTATTTT. Its protein is CSVFMRIAFTDTQYF. The chain has TRBV29-1 and TRBJ2-3; no clear D. Germline assignment: CDR1 SQVTM and CDR2 ANQGSEA. V gave up 5 bases and J gave up 2 bases, with 17 bases separating them. The CDR3 contains 15 residues.

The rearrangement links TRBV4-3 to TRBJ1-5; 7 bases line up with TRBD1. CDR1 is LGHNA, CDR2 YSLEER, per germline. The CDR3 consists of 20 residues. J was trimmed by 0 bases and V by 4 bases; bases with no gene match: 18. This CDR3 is CASSPSRGPEGQYSNQPQHF. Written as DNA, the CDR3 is TGCGCCAGCAGCCCTTCACGGGGTCCCGAGGGACAGTATAGCAATCAGCCCCAGCATTTT.

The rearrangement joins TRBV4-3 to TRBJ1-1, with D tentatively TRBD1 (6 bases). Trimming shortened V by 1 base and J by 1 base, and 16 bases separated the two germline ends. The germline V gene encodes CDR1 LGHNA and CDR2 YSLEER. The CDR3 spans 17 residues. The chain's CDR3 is CASSQAARGRRNTEAFF. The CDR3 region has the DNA TGCGCCAGCAGCCAAGCCGCCAGGGGTAGACGGAACACTGAAGCTTTCTTT.

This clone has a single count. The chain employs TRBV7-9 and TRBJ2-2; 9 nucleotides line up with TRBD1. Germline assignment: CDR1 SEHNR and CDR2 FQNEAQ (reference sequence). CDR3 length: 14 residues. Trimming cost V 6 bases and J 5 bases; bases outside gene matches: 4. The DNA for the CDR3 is TGTGCCAGCAGTCGACAGGGGGGGACCGGGGAGCTGTTTTTT. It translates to CASSRQGGTGELFF. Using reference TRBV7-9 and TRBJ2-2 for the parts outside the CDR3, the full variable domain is DTGVSQNPRHKITKRGQNVTFRCDPISEHNRLYWYRQTLGQGPEFLTYFQNEAQLEKSRLLSDRFSAERPKGSFSTLEIQRTEQGDSAMYLCASSRQGGTGELFFGEGSRLTVL.

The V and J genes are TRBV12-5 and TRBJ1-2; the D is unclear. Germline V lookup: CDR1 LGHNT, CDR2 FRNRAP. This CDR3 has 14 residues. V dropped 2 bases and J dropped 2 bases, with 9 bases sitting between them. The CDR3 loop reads CASGLIQANYGYTF. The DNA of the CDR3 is TGTGCTAGTGGTTTGATCCAGGCGAACTATGGCTACACCTTC.

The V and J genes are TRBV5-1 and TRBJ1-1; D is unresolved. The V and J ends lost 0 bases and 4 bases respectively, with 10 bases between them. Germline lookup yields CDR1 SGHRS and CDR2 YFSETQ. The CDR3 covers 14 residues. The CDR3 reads CASSLAEGVTEAFF. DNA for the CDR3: TGCGCCAGCAGCTTGGCCGAGGGTGTCACTGAAGCTTTCTTT.

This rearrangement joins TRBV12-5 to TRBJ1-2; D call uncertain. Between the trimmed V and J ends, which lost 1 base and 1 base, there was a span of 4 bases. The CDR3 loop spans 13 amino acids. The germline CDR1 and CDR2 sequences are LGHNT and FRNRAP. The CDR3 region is CASGLGGNYGYTF. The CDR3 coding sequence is TGTGCTAGTGGTTTGGGAGGTAACTATGGCTACACCTTC.

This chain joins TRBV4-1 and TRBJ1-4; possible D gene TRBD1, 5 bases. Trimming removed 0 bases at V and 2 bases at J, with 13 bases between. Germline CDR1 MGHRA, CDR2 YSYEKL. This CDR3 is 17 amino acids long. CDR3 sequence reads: CASSQDGGGTTNEKLFF. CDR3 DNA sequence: TGCGCCAGCAGCCAAGATGGGGGAGGGACCACTAATGAAAAACTGTTTTTT.

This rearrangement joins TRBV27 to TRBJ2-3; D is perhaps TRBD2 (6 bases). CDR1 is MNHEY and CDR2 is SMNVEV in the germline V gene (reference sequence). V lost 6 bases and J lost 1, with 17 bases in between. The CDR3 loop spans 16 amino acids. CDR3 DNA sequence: TGTGCCAGCAGAAATAAACGACTAGGCTGCACAGATACGCAGTATTTT. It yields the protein CASRNKRLGCTDTQYF.

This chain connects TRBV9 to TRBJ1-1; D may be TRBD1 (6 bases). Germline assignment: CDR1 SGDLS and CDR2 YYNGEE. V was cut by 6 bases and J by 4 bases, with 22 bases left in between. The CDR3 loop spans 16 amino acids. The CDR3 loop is CASTINEGGRFTEAFF. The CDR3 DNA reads TGTGCCAGCACCATCAACGAGGGGGGGCGTTTCACTGAAGCTTTCTTT.

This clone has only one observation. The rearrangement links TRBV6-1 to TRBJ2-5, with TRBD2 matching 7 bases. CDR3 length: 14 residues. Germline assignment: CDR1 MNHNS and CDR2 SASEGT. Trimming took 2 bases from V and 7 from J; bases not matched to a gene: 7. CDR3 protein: CASSEMLGGGTQYF. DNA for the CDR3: TGTGCCAGCAGTGAAATGCTTGGGGGGGGGACCCAGTACTTC.

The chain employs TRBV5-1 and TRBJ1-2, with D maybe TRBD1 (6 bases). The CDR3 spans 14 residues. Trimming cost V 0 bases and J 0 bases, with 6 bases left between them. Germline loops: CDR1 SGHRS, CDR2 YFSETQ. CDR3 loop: CASSLEGANYGYTF. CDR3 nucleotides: TGCGCCAGCAGCTTGGAGGGGGCTAACTATGGCTACACCTTC.

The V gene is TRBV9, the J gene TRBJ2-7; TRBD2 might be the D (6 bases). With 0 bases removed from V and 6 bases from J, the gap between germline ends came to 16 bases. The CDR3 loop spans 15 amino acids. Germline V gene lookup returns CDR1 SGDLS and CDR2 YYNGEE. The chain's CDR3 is CASSVGPGELSEQYF. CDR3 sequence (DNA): TGTGCCAGCAGCGTAGGCCCGGGGGAGCTCTCCGAGCAGTACTTC.

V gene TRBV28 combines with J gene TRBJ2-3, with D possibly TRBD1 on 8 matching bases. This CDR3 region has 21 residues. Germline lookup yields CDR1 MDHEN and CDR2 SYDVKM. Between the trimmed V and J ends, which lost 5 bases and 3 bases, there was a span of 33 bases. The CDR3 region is CASSVAGELRTGSFRTDTQYF. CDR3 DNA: TGTGCCAGCAGTGTTGCGGGGGAACTCCGGACAGGGTCGTTTAGGACAGATACGCAGTATTTT.

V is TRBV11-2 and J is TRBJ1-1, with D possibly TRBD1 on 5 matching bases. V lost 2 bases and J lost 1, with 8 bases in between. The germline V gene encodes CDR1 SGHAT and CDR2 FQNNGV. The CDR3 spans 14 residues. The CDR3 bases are TGTGCCAGCAGCTTATTAAGGGGGAACACTGAAGCTTTCTTT. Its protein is CASSLLRGNTEAFF. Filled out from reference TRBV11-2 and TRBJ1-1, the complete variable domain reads EAGVAQSPRYKIIEKRQSVAFWCNPISGHATLYWYQQILGQGPKLLIQFQNNGVVDDSQLPKDRFSAERLKGVDSTLKIQPAKLEDSAVYLCASSLLRGNTEAFFGQGTRLTVV.

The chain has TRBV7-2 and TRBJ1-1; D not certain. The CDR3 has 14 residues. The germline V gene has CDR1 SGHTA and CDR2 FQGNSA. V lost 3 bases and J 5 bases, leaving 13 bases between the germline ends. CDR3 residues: CASSLSWSQTEAFF. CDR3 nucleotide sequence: TGTGCCAGCAGCTTGTCTTGGAGCCAGACTGAAGCTTTCTTT. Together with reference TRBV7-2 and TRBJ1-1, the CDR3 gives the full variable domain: GAGVSQSPSNKVTEKGKDVELRCDPISGHTALYWYRQSLGQGLEFLIYFQGNSAPDKSGLPSDRFSAERTGGSVSTLTIQRTQQEDSAVYLCASSLSWSQTEAFFGQGTRLTVV.

The CDR3, as DNA: TGTGCCAGCAGCCCTGGGGGGAAGCAAGAAACCGCAAACTATGGCTACACCTTC. Its translation is CASSPGGKQETANYGYTF. The chain couples TRBV7-3 to TRBJ1-2, with a possible D match to TRBD1 (5 bases). The CDR3 spans 18 residues. V lost 5 bases and J lost 2, with 24 bases in between. Germline V gene data show CDR1 as SGHTA and CDR2 as FQGTGA.

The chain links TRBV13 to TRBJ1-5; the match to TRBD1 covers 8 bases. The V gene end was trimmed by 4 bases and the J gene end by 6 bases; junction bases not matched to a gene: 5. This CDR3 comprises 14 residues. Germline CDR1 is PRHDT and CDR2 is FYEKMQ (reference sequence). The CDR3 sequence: CASSSRGQGQPQHF. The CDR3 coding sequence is TGTGCCAGCAGCTCCAGGGGGCAAGGTCAGCCCCAGCATTTT.